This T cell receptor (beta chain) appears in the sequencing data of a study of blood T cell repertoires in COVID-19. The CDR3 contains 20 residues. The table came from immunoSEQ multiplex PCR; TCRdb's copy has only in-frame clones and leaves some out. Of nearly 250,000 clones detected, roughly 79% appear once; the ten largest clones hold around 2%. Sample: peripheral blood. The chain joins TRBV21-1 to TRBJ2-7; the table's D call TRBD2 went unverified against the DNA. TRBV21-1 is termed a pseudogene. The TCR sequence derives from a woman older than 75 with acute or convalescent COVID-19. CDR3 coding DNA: TGTGCCAGCAGCAAAGCGAGGTTTGGACTAGCGGATCCCCTGTTTGACGAGCAGTACTTC. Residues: CASSKARFGLADPLFDEQYF.